This paragraph covers one T cell receptor (beta chain) sequence. Its specificity is not known. These data originate in a study of shared clonotypes between healthy human individuals. Study context: Three plates each covered CD4 naive and memory; CD8 naive two, CD8 memory one.

Study-wide points: Sharing of clonotypes among donors was expected to vary with sequencing depth. The donor pool, a small one, limited the genetic and exposure-history diversity represented.

Trimming pared 0 bases from V and 0 bases from J, leaving 9 bases between. The CDR3 totals 15 residues. Germline V gene sequence: CDR1 SGDLS, CDR2 YYNGEE. In the source study's methods: Junction-only immunoSEQ sequences carried no quality scores, so filtering differed. The method was immunoSEQ multiplex PCR; TCRdb's version includes in-frame clones alone and lacks a portion of them. V and J calls and clone size are copied from that table; D and trimming were computed from the DNA. The table lists approximately 2.5 million clones, roughly nine tenths of them singletons. What was sequenced was naive CD4+ T cells sorted from blood. Specified subset: CD45RA+ positively selected. The chain combines TRBV9 with TRBJ1-1; no clear D. The receptor was derived from a man aged 18-30 years in good health. Here the CDR3 reads CASSVEDGLNTEAFF. Here the CDR3 DNA reads TGTGCCAGCAGCGTAGAAGACGGATTGAACACTGAAGCTTTCTTT.